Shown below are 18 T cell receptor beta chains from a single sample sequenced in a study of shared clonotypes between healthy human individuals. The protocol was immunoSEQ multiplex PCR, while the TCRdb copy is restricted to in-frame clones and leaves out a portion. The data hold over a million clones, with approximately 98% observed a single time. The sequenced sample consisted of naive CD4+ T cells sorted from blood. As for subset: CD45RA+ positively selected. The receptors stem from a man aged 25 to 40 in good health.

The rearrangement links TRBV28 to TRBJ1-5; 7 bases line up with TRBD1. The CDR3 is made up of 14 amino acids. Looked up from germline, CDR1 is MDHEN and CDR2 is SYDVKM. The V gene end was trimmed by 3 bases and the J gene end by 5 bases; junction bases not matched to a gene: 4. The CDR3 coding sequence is TGTGCCAGCAGTTTTGGACAGGCCCATCAGCCCCAGCATTTT. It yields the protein CASSFGQAHQPQHF.

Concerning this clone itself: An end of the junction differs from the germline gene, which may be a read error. CDR3 DNA: TGCGCCAGCAGCCCCTTACCCGGGACTCCCTTGGGGGTAGATACGCAGTATTTT. Translated, it gives CASSPLPGTPLGVDTQYF. The chain recombines TRBV2 with TRBJ2-3, with D maybe TRBD2 (6 bases). The germline V gene encodes CDR1 SNHLY and CDR2 FYNNEI. The CDR3 runs to 18 residues.

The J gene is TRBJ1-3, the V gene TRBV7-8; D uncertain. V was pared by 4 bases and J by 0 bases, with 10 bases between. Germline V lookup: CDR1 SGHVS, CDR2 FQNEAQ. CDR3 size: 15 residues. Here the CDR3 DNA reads TGTGCCAGCAGCTCAACCTACAGCTCTGGAAACACCATATATTTT. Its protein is CASSSTYSSGNTIYF.

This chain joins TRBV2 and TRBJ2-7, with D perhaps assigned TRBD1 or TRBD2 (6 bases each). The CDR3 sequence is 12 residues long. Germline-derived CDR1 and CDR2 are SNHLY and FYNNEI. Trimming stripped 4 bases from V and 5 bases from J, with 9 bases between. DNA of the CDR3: TGTGCCAGCAGTGTTCGGGGGCACGAGCAGTACTTC. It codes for CASSVRGHEQYF.

CDR3 DNA: TGTGCCAGCAGCCGAGAGAGGGGCAGCCGTTCGGGCTATGGCTACACCTTC. Translating gives CASSRERGSRSGYGYTF. The chain employs TRBV7-9 and TRBJ1-2; possible D gene TRBD1, 5 bases. There are 17 residues in the CDR3. In germline, CDR1 is SEHNR, CDR2 FQNEAQ (reference sequence). Trimming cost V 5 bases and J 4 bases, with 23 bases left between them. Complete variable domain (other parts from reference TRBV7-9 and TRBJ1-2): DTGVSQNPRHKITKRGQNVTFRCDPISEHNRLYWYRQTLGQGPEFLTYFQNEAQLEKSRLLSDRFSAERPKGSFSTLEIQRTEQGDSAMYLCASSRERGSRSGYGYTFGSGTRLTVV.

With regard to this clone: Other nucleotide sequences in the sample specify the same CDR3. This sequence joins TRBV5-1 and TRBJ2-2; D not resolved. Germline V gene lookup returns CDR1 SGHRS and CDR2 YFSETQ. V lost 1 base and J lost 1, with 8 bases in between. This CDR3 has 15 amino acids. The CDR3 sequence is CASSLSGKNTGELFF. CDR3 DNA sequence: TGCGCCAGCAGCTTGTCTGGGAAGAACACCGGGGAGCTGTTTTTT.

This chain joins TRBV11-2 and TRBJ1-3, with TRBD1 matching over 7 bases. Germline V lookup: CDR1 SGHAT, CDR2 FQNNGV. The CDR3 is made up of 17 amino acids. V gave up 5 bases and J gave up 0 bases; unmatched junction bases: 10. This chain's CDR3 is CASSPRDSRFSGNTIYF. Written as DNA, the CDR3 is TGTGCCAGCAGCCCGAGGGACAGCAGATTCTCTGGAAACACCATATATTTT.

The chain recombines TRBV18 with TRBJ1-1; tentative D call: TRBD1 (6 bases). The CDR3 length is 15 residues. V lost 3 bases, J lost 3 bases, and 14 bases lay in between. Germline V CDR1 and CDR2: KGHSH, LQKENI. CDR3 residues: CASSPGTQRDTEAFF. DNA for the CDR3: TGTGCCAGCTCACCGGGGACACAGAGGGACACTGAAGCTTTCTTT.

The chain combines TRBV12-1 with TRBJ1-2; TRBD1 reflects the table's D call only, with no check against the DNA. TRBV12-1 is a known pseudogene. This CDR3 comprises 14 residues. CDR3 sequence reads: CASTPTLGARSYTF. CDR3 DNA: TGTGCCAGCACCCCCACTCTTGGGGCGCGGAGCTACACCTTC.

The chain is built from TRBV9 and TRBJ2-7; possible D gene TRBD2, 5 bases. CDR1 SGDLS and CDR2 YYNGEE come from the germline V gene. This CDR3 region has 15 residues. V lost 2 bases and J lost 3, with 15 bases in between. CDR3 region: CASSVRGEWDYEQYF. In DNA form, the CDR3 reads TGTGCCAGCAGCGTCCGGGGTGAGTGGGACTACGAGCAGTACTTC.

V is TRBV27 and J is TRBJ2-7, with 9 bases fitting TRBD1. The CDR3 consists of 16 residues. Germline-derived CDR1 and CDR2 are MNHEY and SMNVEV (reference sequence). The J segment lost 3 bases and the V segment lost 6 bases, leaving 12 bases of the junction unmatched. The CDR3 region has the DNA TGTGCCAGCAGCTCGGCCTTAGGACAGGGGAACTACGAGCAGTACTTC. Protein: CASSSALGQGNYEQYF.

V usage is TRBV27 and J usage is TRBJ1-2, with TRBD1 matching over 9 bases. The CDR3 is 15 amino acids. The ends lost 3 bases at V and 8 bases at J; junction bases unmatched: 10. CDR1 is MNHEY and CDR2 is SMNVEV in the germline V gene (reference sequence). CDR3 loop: CASSFRQGDFPGYTF. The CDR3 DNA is TGTGCCAGCAGTTTCAGACAGGGGGATTTTCCAGGCTACACCTTC.

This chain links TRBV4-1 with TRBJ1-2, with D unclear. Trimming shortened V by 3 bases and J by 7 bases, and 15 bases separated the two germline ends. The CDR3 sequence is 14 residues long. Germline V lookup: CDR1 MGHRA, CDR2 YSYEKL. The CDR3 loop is CASSQEDKISGYTF. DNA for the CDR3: TGCGCCAGCAGCCAGGAAGACAAAATTAGTGGCTACACCTTC.

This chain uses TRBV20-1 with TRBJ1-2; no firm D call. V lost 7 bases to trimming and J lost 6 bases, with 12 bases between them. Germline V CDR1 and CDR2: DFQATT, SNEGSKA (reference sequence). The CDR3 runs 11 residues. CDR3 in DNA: TGCAGTGAAGGGCGTCGGGATGGCTACACCTTC. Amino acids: CSEGRRDGYTF.

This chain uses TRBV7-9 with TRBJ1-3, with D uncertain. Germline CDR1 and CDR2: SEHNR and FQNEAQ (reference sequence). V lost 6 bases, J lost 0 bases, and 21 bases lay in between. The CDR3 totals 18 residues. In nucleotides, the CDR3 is TGTGCCAGCAGTACTCTCGAGAGGCATGCGATCTCTGGAAACACCATATATTTT. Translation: CASSTLERHAISGNTIYF.

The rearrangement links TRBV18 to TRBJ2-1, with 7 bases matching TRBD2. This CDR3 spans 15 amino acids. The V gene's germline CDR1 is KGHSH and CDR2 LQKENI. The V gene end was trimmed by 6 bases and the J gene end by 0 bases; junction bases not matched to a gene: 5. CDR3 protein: CASSTGGSSYNEQFF. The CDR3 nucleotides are TGTGCCAGCTCGACCGGGGGGAGCTCCTACAATGAGCAGTTCTTC.

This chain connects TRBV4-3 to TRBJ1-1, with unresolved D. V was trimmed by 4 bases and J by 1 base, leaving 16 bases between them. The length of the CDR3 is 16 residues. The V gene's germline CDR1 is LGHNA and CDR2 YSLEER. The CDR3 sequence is CASSPPEVRANTEAFF. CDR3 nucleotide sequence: TGCGCCAGCAGCCCGCCGGAAGTGCGGGCGAACACTGAAGCTTTCTTT.

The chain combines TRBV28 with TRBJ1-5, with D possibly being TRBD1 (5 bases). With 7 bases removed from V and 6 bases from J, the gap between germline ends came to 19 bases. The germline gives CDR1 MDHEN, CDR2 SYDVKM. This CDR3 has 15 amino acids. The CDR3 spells CASTVGTRWGQPQHF. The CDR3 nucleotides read TGTGCCAGCACCGTTGGGACTAGATGGGGTCAGCCCCAGCATTTT.